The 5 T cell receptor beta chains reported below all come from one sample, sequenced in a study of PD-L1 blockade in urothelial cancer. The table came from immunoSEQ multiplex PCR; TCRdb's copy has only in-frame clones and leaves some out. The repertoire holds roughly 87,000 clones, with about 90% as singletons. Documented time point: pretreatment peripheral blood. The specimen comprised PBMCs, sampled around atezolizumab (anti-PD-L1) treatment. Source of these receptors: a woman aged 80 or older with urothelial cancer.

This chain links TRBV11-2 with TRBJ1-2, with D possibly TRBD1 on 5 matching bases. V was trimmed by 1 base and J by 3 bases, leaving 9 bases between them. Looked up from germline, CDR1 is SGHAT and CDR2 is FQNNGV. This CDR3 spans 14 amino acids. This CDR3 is CASSLVQGDYGYTF. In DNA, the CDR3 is TGTGCCAGCAGCTTAGTCCAGGGCGACTATGGCTACACCTTC.

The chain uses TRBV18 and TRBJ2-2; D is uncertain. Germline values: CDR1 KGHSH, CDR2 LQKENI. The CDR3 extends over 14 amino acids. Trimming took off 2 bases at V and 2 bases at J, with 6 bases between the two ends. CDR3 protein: CASSPLGNTGELFF. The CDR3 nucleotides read TGTGCCAGCTCACCATTGGGCAACACCGGGGAGCTGTTTTTT.

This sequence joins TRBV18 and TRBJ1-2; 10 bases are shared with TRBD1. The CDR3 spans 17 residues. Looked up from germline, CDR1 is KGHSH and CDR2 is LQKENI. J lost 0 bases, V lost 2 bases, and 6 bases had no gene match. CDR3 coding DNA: TGTGCCAGCTCACCAGACAGGGGGCGCCTTACTAACTATGGCTACACCTTC. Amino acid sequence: CASSPDRGRLTNYGYTF.

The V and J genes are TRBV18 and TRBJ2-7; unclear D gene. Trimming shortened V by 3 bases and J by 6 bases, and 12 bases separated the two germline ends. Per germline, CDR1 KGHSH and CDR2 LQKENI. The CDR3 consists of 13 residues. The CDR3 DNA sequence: TGTGCCAGCTCACCCGAACGGGTGGGCGAGCAGTACTTC. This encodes CASSPERVGEQYF. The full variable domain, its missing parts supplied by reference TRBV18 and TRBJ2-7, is NAGVMQNPRHLVRRRGQEARLRCSPMKGHSHVYWYRQLPEEGLKFMVYLQKENIIDESGMPKERFSAEFPKEGPSILRIQQVVRGDSAAYFCASSPERVGEQYFGPGTRLTVT.

The CDR3 spells CASTLGAQETQYF. CDR3 sequence (DNA): TGTGCCAGCACCCTAGGGGCTCAAGAGACCCAGTACTTC. The chain combines TRBV7-2 with TRBJ2-5, with D perhaps TRBD1 (5 bases). The V gene lost 7 bases and the J gene lost 2 bases, with 11 bases spanning the gap. This CDR3 spans 13 amino acids. Germline CDR1 is SGHTA and CDR2 is FQGNSA.